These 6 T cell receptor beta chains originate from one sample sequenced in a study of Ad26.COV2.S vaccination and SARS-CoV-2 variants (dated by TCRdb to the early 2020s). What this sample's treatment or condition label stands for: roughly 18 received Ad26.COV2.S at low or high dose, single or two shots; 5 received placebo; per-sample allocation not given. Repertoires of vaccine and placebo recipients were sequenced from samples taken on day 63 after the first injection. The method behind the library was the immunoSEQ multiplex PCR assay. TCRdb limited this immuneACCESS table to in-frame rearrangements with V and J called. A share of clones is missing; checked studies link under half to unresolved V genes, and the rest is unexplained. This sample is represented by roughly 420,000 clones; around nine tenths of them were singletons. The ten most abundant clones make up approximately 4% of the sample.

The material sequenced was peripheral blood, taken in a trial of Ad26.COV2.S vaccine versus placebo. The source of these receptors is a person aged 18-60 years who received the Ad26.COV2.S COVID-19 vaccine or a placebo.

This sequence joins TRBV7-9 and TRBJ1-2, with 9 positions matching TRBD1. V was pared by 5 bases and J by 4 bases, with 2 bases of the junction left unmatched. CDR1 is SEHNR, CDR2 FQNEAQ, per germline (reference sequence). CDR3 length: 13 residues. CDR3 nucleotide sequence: TGTGCCAGCAGCGTGGGACAGGGCTATGGCTACACCTTC. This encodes CASSVGQGYGYTF.

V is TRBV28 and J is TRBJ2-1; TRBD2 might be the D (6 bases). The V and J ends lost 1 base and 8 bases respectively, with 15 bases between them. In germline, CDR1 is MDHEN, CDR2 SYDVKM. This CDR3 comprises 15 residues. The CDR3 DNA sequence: TGTGCCAGCAGTTTATTAGGCTTAGCGGAACATGAGCAGTTCTTC. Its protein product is CASSLLGLAEHEQFF.

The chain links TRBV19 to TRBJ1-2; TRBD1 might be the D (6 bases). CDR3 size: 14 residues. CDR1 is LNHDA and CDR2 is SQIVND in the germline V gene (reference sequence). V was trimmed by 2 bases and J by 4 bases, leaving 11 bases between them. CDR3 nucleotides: TGTGCCAGTAGTATACTCGGCAGGGGCTATGGCTACACCTTC. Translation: CASSILGRGYGYTF.

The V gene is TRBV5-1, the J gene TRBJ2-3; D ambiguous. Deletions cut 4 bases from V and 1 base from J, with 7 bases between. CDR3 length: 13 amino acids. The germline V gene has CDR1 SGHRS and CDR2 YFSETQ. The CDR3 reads CASSPVRTDTQYF. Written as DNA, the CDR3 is TGCGCCAGCAGCCCCGTCCGCACAGATACGCAGTATTTT. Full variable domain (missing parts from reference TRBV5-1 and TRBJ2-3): KAGVTQTPRYLIKTRGQQVTLSCSPISGHRSVSWYQQTPGQGLQFLFEYFSETQRNKGNFPGRFSGRQFSNSRSEMNVSTLELGDSALYLCASSPVRTDTQYFGPGTRLTVL.

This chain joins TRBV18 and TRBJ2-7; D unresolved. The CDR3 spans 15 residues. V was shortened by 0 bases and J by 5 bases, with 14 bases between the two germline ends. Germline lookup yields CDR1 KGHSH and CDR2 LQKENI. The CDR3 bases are TGTGCCAGCTCACCACCCTCACAGCCCAGGCACGAGCAGTACTTC. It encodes CASSPPSQPRHEQYF.

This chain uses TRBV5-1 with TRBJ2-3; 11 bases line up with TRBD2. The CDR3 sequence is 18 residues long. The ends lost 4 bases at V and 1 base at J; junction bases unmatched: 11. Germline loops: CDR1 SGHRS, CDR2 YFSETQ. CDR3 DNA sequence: TGCGCCAGCAGCCGAGCTAGCGGGGGGTTTCTAGGCACAGATACGCAGTATTTT. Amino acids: CASSRASGGFLGTDTQYF.